These 20 T cell receptor beta chains came from one sample sequenced in a study of blood T cells in healthy people across ages (dated by TCRdb to 2015 to 2017). The library came from 5' RACE. The sequencing machine was an Illumina HiSeq 2500. The second PCR ran for about 6 to 12 cycles and used a J-beta primer mix along with a sample-barcoded 5' primer. TCRdb reworked the public reads: Q25 trimming with fastp, MiXCR clone assembly, productive beta chains retained. CDR3 protein duplicates are merged, each entry listing the most common genes and DNA. The table for this sample lists some 1.4 million distinct CDR3 sequences; around two fifths of them were counted only once. Approximately 7.9% of the sample goes to the ten largest clones. The sequencing input was blood. The receptors were gathered from a young woman in good health.

The CDR3 is CASSKLKGDLGYTF. The DNA for the CDR3 is TGTGCCAGCAGCAAACTCAAGGGGGACCTCGGCTACACCTTC. The chain uses TRBV21-1 and TRBJ1-2; TRBD1, as called in the table, went unchecked against the DNA. TRBV21-1 has pseudogene status. This CDR3 spans 14 amino acids.

J is TRBJ2-6 and V is TRBV20-1, with TRBD2 matching over 8 bases. Trimming cost V 4 bases and J 5 bases; bases outside gene matches: 10. There are 16 residues in the CDR3. CDR1 is DFQATT and CDR2 is SNEGSKA in the germline V gene (reference sequence). CDR3 loop: CSAIDPGLGRANVLTF. The DNA of the CDR3 is TGCAGTGCTATAGACCCGGGACTAGGACGGGCCAACGTCCTGACTTTC.

Regarding this clonotype: A junction boundary mismatches the germline segment, possibly from a read error. The rearrangement joins TRBV7-2 to TRBJ2-3; D is unclear. Looked up from germline, CDR1 is SGHTA and CDR2 is FQGNSA. This CDR3 spans 15 amino acids. The CDR3 reads CANSLLTVSTDTQYF. As DNA, the CDR3 is TGTGCCAACAGCCTCCTCACAGTAAGCACAGATACGCAGTATTTT.

This clonotype was observed at least ten times. V is TRBV6-1 and J is TRBJ2-3, with 13 positions matching TRBD2. Germline lookup yields CDR1 MNHNS and CDR2 SASEGT. The CDR3 has 15 residues. The V and J ends lost 8 bases and 4 bases, in that order; junction bases with no gene match: 6. CDR3 sequence: CASDQTSGRSDTQYF. The DNA for the CDR3 is TGTGCCAGCGACCAGACTAGCGGGAGGTCAGATACGCAGTATTTT.

The genes are TRBV20-1 and TRBJ2-7; 7 bases are a match to TRBD2. Germline CDR1 DFQATT, CDR2 SNEGSKA (reference sequence). Losses at the gene ends were 2 bases for V and 2 bases for J; bases not matched to a gene: 6. The CDR3 sequence is 14 residues long. This CDR3 reads CSARKAGEPYEQYF. In DNA form, the CDR3 reads TGCAGTGCTAGAAAGGCGGGGGAGCCCTACGAGCAGTACTTC.

This clonotype was detected only a few times. The genes are TRBV9 and TRBJ2-7, with D perhaps TRBD2 (7 bases). The CDR3 extends over 15 amino acids. V was cut by 4 bases and J by 5 bases, with 19 bases left in between. Germline lookup yields CDR1 SGDLS and CDR2 YYNGEE. The CDR3 spells CASSIWEGTSHEQYF. The CDR3 DNA is TGTGCCAGCAGCATTTGGGAGGGGACATCCCACGAGCAGTACTTC.

The sample holds one count of this clonotype. CDR3 protein: CASSLALASGNNEQYF. The CDR3 DNA reads as TGTGCCAGCAGCTTAGCACTGGCTAGCGGTAACAATGAGCAGTACTTC. J is TRBJ2-1 and V is TRBV7-2, with TRBD2 matching 7 bases. The DNA end favors TRBJ2-7, so the J call may be wrong. The CDR3 extends over 16 amino acids. Germline-derived CDR1 and CDR2 are SGHTA and FQGNSA.

This clonotype was detected a few times. This rearrangement joins TRBV7-2 to TRBJ2-1; TRBD1 is a possible D gene (6 bases). The V gene lost 4 bases and the J gene lost 12 bases, with 22 bases spanning the gap. Per germline, CDR1 SGHTA and CDR2 FQGNSA. This CDR3 contains 15 residues. Here the CDR3 DNA reads TGTGCCAGCAGCTCCATACTCACCATAGGGGGTTCGCAGTTCTTC. It yields the protein CASSSILTIGGSQFF.

The chain recombines TRBV20-1 with TRBJ2-3, with 14 bases matching TRBD2. The CDR3 sequence is 18 residues long. The V gene's germline CDR1 is DFQATT and CDR2 SNEGSKA (reference sequence). V was pared by 5 bases and J by 4 bases, with 14 bases of the junction left unmatched. The CDR3 loop is CSALTRRTSGGRADTQYF. CDR3 DNA sequence: TGCAGTGCTCTAACCAGGAGGACTAGCGGGGGGCGCGCAGATACGCAGTATTTT.

V usage is TRBV10-3 and J usage is TRBJ2-7, with 9 bases that match TRBD2. The V gene end was trimmed by 1 base and the J gene end by 7 bases; junction bases not matched to a gene: 8. Per the germline V gene, CDR1 is ENHRY and CDR2 is SYGVKD. The CDR3 is made up of 15 amino acids. The CDR3 is CAISELDSGRREQYF. The CDR3, as DNA: TGTGCCATCAGTGAGTTGGATAGCGGGAGAAGGGAGCAGTACTTC.

This clonotype was detected only a few times. The chain recombines TRBV12-3 or TRBV12-4 with TRBJ2-1; 10 nucleotides match TRBD1. With 6 bases clipped from V and 4 bases from J, the junction kept 6 bases outside the gene matches. The CDR3 runs 15 residues. CDR3 nucleotide sequence: TGTGCCAGCAGCCCCCAGGGACAGGGGTACAATGAGCAGTTCTTC. Protein product: CASSPQGQGYNEQFF.

The chain joins TRBV28 to TRBJ2-6; the match to TRBD2 covers 7 bases. V lost 6 bases and J lost 1; bases outside the gene matches: 3. CDR3 length equals 15 residues. Germline-derived CDR1 and CDR2 are MDHEN and SYDVKM. The CDR3 DNA reads as TGTGCCAGCAGAAGGGAGGGATCTGGGGCCAACGTCCTGACTTTC. Encoded protein: CASRREGSGANVLTF.

This clonotype has more than one count but fewer than ten. The chain carries TRBV6-5 and TRBJ2-7; 10 bases are a match to TRBD2. The length of the CDR3 is 16 residues. V lost 4 bases to trimming and J lost 4 bases; unmatched junction nucleotides: 10. Germline assignment: CDR1 MNHEY and CDR2 SVGAGI. Written as DNA, the CDR3 is TGTGCCAGCAGTTCAACTCGGACTAGCGGATCTTACGAGCAGTACTTC. Amino acid sequence: CASSSTRTSGSYEQYF.

J is TRBJ1-3 and V is TRBV6-6, with 9 bases identical to TRBD1. The germline V gene encodes CDR1 MNHNY and CDR2 SVGAGI (reference sequence). The CDR3 spans 15 residues. Trimming at V came to 2 bases and at J to 2 bases, leaving 1 base not matched to a gene. The DNA for the CDR3 is TGTGCCAGCAGTTACAGACAGGGGGCTGGAAACACCATATATTTT. Its translation: CASSYRQGAGNTIYF.

This chain uses TRBV12-3 or TRBV12-4 with TRBJ2-7, with D unresolved. Trimming took 3 bases from V and 3 from J, leaving 12 bases between them. The CDR3 contains 14 residues. The CDR3 DNA reads as TGTGCCAGCAGTTTCTCAGTTAATCGCTACGAGCAGTACTTC. It codes for CASSFSVNRYEQYF.

The J gene is TRBJ2-1, the V gene TRBV4-1; perhaps TRBD2 as D (6 bases). Germline V CDR1 and CDR2: MGHRA, YSYEKL. The V end was cut by 1 base, the J end by 8 bases, with 9 bases between. The CDR3 runs to 13 residues. The CDR3 here is CASSQGLVYEQFF. Written as DNA, the CDR3 is TGCGCCAGCAGCCAAGGACTAGTTTATGAGCAGTTCTTC.

CDR3 coding DNA: TGCGCCAGCACCCCGACGGCGAACTCCTACAATGAGCAGTTCTTC. It encodes CASTPTANSYNEQFF. This chain links TRBV5-1 with TRBJ2-1; D is ambiguous. Germline V lookup: CDR1 SGHRS, CDR2 YFSETQ. The CDR3 contains 15 residues. Trimming took off 6 bases at V and 0 bases at J, with 13 bases between the two ends.

This clonotype was counted a single time. J is TRBJ2-5 and V is TRBV4-3; D is unclear. The DNA end lines up better with TRBJ2-7; the J call may be wrong. The CDR3 runs to 14 residues. The V gene's germline CDR1 is LGHNA and CDR2 YSLEER. The CDR3 nucleotides are TGCGCCAGCAGCCAAGGAAACACAAACGGCGAGCAGTACTTC. It is translated as CASSQGNTNGEQYF.

This chain uses TRBV5-1 with TRBJ2-7, with D perhaps TRBD1 or TRBD2 (6 bases each). Germline CDR1 is SGHRS and CDR2 is YFSETQ. The V and J ends lost 4 bases and 5 bases respectively, with 16 bases between them. The CDR3 is 14 residues long. DNA of the CDR3: TGCGCCAGCAGCCCCAGGGGCGGGAATAACGAGCAGTACTTC. Amino acids: CASSPRGGNNEQYF.

In this sample, this clonotype turned up a few times. The genes are TRBV5-1 and TRBJ2-1; the D gene could be TRBD1 or TRBD2 (5 bases each). V was clipped by 0 bases and J by 9 bases, with 10 bases between them. The germline V gene encodes CDR1 SGHRS and CDR2 YFSETQ. The CDR3 contains 13 residues. The CDR3, as DNA: TGCGCCAGCAGCTTGGAGTTGGGGACTGAGCAGTTCTTC. Translation: CASSLELGTEQFF.